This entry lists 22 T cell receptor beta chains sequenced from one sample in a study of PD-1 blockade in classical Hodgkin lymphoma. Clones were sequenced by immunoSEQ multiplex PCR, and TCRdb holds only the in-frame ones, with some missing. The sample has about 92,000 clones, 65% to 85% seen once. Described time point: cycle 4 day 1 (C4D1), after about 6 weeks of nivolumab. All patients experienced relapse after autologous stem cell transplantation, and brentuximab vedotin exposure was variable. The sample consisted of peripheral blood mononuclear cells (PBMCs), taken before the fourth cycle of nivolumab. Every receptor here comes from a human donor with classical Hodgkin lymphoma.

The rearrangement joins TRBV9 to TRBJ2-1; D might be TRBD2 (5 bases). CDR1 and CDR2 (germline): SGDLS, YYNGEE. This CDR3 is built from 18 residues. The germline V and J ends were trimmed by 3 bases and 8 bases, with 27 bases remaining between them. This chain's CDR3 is CASSAQPSGAAELHEQFF. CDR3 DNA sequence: TGTGCCAGCAGCGCCCAACCGAGCGGCGCGGCTGAGCTCCATGAGCAGTTCTTC.

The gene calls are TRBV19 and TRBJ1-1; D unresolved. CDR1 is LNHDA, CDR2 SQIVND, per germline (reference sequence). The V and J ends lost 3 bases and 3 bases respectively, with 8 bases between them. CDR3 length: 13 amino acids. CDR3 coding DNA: TGTGCCAGTAGTATCGGGTTGTACACTGAAGCTTTCTTT. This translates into CASSIGLYTEAFF.

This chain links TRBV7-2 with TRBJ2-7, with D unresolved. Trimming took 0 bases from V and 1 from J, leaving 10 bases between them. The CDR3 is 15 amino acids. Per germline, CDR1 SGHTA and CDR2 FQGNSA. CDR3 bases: TGTGCCAGCAGCTTAGCGGCGGATTCTTCCTACGAGCAGTACTTC. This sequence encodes CASSLAADSSYEQYF.

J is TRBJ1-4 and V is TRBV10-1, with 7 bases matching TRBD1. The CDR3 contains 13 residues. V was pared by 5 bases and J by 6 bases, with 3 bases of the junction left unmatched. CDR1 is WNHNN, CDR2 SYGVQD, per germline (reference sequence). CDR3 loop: CASSRGQDEKLFF. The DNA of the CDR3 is TGCGCCAGCAGTAGAGGACAGGATGAAAAACTGTTTTTT.

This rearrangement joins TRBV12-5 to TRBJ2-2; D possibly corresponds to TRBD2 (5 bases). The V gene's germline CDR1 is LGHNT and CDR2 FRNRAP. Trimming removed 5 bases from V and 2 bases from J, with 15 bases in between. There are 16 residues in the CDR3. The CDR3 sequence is CASGLGLTPNTGELFF. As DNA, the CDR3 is TGTGCTAGTGGTCTCGGACTCACACCTAACACCGGGGAGCTGTTTTTT.

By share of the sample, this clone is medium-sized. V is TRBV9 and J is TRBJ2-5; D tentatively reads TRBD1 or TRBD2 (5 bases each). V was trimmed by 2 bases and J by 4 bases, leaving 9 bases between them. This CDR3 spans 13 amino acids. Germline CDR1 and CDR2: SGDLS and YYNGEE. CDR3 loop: CASSVFGAETQYF. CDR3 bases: TGTGCCAGCAGCGTTTTCGGGGCAGAGACCCAGTACTTC.

CDR3 DNA: TGTGCCAGCAGCCCACAAGGGACTAGCCACACCGGGGAGCTGTTTTTT. Translating it yields CASSPQGTSHTGELFF. The rearrangement uses TRBV7-2 and TRBJ2-2; 9 bases fit TRBD2. Germline V gene data show CDR1 as SGHTA and CDR2 as FQGNSA. V dropped 5 bases and J dropped 3; count of bases not matched to a gene: 7. This CDR3 is built from 16 residues.

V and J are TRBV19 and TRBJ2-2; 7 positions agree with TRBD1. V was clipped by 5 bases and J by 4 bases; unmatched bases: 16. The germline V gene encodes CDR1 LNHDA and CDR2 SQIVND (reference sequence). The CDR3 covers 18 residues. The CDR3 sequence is CASSSMGLQGSFTGELFF. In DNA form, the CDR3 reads TGTGCCAGTAGTTCGATGGGTTTACAGGGGTCGTTCACCGGGGAGCTGTTTTTT.

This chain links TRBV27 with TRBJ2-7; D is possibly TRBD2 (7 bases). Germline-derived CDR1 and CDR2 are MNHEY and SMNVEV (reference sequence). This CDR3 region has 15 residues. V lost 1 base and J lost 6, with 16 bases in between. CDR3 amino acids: CASSLYLGGPGEQYF. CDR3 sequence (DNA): TGTGCCAGCAGTTTATATCTCGGGGGGCCGGGCGAGCAGTACTTC.

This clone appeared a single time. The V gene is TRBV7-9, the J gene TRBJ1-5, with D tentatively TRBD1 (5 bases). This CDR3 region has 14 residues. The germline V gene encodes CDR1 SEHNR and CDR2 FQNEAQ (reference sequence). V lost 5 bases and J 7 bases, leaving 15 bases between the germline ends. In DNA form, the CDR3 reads TGTGCCAGCAGCGGAAATGGGGCTAACCAGCCCCAGCATTTT. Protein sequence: CASSGNGANQPQHF.

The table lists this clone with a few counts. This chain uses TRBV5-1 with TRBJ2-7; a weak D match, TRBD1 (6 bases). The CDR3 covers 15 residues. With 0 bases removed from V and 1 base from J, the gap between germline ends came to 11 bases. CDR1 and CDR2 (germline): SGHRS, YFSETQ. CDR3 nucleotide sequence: TGCGCCAGCAGCTTGGGGACAGTTCCTTCCTACGAGCAGTACTTC. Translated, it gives CASSLGTVPSYEQYF.

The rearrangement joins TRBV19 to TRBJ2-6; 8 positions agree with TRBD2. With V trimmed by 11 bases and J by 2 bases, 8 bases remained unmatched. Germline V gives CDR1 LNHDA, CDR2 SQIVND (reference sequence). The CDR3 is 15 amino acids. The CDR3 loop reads CAVTGGAAGANVLTF. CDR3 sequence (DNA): TGTGCCGTTACGGGAGGGGCGGCTGGGGCCAACGTCCTGACTTTC.

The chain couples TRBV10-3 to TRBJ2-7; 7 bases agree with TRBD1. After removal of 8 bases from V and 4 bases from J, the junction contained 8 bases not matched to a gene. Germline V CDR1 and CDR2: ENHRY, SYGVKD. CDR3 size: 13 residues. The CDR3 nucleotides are TGTGCCATCGGAACCGGGACAGCATACGAGCAGTACTTC. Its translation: CAIGTGTAYEQYF.

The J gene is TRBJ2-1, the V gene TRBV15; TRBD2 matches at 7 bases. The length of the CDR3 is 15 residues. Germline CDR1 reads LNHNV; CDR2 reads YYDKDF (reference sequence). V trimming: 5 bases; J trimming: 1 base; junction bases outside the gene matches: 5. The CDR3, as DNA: TGTGCCACCAGCCCACGTAGCGGGTCCTACAATGAGCAGTTCTTC. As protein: CATSPRSGSYNEQFF.

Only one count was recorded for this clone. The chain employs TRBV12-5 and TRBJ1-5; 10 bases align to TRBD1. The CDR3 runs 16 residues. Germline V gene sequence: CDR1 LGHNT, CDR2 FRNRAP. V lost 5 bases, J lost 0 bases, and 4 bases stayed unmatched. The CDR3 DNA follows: TGTGCTAGTGGTCCTGGGACAGGGGATAGCAATCAGCCCCAGCATTTT. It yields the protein CASGPGTGDSNQPQHF. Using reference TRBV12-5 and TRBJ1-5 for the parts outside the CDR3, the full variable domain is DARVTQTPRHKVTEMGQEVTMRCQPILGHNTVFWYRQTMMQGLELLAYFRNRAPLDDSGMPKDRFSAEMPDATLATLKIQPSEPRDSAVYFCASGPGTGDSNQPQHFGDGTRLSIL.

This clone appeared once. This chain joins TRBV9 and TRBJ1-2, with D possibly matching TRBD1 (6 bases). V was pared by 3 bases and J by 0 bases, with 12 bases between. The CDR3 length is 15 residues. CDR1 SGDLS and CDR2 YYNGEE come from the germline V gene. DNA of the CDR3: TGTGCCAGCAGCGGGCAGGGGCGATCTAACTATGGCTACACCTTC. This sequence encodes CASSGQGRSNYGYTF.

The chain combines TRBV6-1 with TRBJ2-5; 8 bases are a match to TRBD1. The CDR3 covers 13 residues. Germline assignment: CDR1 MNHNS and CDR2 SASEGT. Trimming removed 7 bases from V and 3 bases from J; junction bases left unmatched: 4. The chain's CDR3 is CASTDRGEETQYF. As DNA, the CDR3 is TGTGCCAGCACCGACAGGGGCGAAGAGACCCAGTACTTC.

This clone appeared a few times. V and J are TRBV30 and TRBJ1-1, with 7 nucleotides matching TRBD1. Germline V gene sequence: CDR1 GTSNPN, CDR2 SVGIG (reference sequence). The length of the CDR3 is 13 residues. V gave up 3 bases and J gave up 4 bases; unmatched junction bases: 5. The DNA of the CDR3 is TGTGCCTGGAGCCGAGGGGGCTTCACTGAAGCTTTCTTT. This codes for CAWSRGGFTEAFF. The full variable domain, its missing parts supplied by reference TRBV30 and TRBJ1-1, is SQTIHQWPATLVQPVGSPLSLECTVEGTSNPNLYWYRQAAGRGLQLLFYSVGIGQISSEVPQNLSASRPQDRQFILSSKKLLLSDSGFYLCAWSRGGFTEAFFGQGTRLTVV.

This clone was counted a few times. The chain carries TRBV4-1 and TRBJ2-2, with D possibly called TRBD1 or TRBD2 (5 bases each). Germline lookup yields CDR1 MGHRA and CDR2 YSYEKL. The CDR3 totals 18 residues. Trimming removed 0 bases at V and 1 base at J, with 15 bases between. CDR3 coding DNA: TGCGCCAGCAGCCAAGATCTGGGGCGGGTGCTGAACACCGGGGAGCTGTTTTTT. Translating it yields CASSQDLGRVLNTGELFF.

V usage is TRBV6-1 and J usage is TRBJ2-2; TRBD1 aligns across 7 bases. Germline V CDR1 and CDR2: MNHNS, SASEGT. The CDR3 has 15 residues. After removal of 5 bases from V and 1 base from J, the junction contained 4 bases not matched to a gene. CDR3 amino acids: CASSLGQLNTGELFF. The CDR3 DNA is TGTGCCAGCAGTCTGGGACAGTTGAACACCGGGGAGCTGTTTTTT.

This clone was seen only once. In DNA form, the CDR3 reads TGTGCCAGCAGCTTAGTACAGGTTATTAGCTCCTACGAGCAGTACTTC. Protein product: CASSLVQVISSYEQYF. The chain combines TRBV7-8 with TRBJ2-7, with D possibly TRBD1 on 5 matching bases. The CDR3 covers 16 residues. CDR1 SGHVS and CDR2 FQNEAQ come from the germline V gene. The V end was cut by 1 base, the J end by 0 bases, with 13 bases between.

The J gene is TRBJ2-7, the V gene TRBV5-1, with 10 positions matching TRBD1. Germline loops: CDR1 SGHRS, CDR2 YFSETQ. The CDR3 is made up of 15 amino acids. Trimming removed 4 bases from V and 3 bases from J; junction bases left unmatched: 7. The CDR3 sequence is CASSPGTGVGYEQYF. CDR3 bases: TGCGCCAGCAGCCCCGGGACAGGGGTAGGCTACGAGCAGTACTTC.